This T cell receptor (beta chain) was profiled in a study of blood T cell repertoires in COVID-19. On the study more broadly: The analysed material was cDNA or gDNA that came from T cells, B-cell-depleted T cells, or PBMCs.

CDR1 is LGHDT and CDR2 is YNNKEL in the germline V gene (reference sequence). This CDR3 region has 17 residues. The trim removed 5 bases at V and 1 base at J, leaving 8 bases unmatched. This clone was detected once. TCRdb keeps only in-frame clones here, not all; method: immunoSEQ multiplex PCR. The sample yields around 200,000 clones, about nine tenths seen once. Specimen: peripheral blood. This chain links TRBV3-1 (or the pseudogene TRBV3-2) with TRBJ1-4; TRBD1 aligns across 9 bases. This clonotype originated in a man aged 80 or over with acute or convalescent COVID-19. CDR3 in DNA: TGTGCCAGCAGCGGGGGGACAGGGACTTTAACTAATGAAAAACTGTTTTTT. Its protein product is CASSGGTGTLTNEKLFF.